A single sample gave rise to the 19 T cell receptor beta chains below, sequenced in a study of blood T cell repertoires in COVID-19. Produced via immunoSEQ multiplex PCR; TCRdb's table is partial and in-frame only. The sample carries more than 200,000 clones, roughly 90% recorded once. What was sequenced was peripheral blood. The receptors here all came from a woman aged 55-69 years with acute or convalescent COVID-19.

The genes are TRBV14 and TRBJ2-5; TRBD1 agrees at 7 bases. Germline V gene data show CDR1 as SGHDN and CDR2 as FVKESK. J was trimmed by 2 bases and V by 0 bases; bases with no gene match: 6. The CDR3 runs to 16 residues. CDR3 protein: CASSQEQGSWQETQYF. CDR3 DNA sequence: TGTGCCAGCAGCCAAGAACAGGGGAGCTGGCAAGAGACCCAGTACTTC.

This chain connects TRBV6-2 or TRBV6-3 to TRBJ1-2; tentatively, D is TRBD1 (6 bases). The CDR3 is 12 amino acids. V lost 7 bases and J lost 4, with 10 bases in between. Per the germline V gene, CDR1 is MNHEY and CDR2 is SVGEGT. CDR3 region: CASTPDSYGYTF. The DNA of the CDR3 is TGTGCCAGCACCCCGGACAGCTATGGCTACACCTTC.

The chain is built from TRBV11-2 and TRBJ2-7, with 11 bases matching TRBD2. CDR1 and CDR2 from the germline V gene are SGHAT and FQNNGV. The ends lost 5 bases at V and 4 bases at J; junction bases unmatched: 10. The CDR3 contains 16 residues. The CDR3 sequence: CASSRGVGTSGYEQYF. The CDR3 DNA reads as TGTGCCAGCAGCAGAGGAGTCGGGACTAGCGGTTACGAGCAGTACTTC.

This sequence joins TRBV5-1 and TRBJ2-1, with 10 bases matching TRBD1. This CDR3 is built from 16 residues. Germline V gene lookup returns CDR1 SGHRS and CDR2 YFSETQ. V lost 3 bases, J lost 7 bases, and 10 bases stayed unmatched. The CDR3 sequence: CASSSSPGQGRNEQFF. For the CDR3, the DNA is TGCGCCAGCAGCTCCTCTCCGGGACAGGGGAGAAATGAGCAGTTCTTC.

This chain joins TRBV28 and TRBJ1-2; a weak D match, TRBD1 (6 bases). The CDR3 spans 12 residues. Germline CDR1 and CDR2: MDHEN and SYDVKM. Trimming removed 5 bases at V and 6 bases at J, with 10 bases between. Written as DNA, the CDR3 is TGTGCCAGCAGTCGGTACAGGGATGGCTACACCTTC. Translated: CASSRYRDGYTF.

The V and J genes are TRBV7-9 and TRBJ2-3; a possible D gene is TRBD1 (6 bases). The CDR3 spans 15 residues. Trimming stripped 1 base from V and 5 bases from J, with 13 bases between. Germline assignment: CDR1 SEHNR and CDR2 FQNEAQ (reference sequence). CDR3 nucleotides: TGTGCCAGCAGCTTAGAGGGGGTAGCTGGAGATACGCAGTATTTT. The encoded protein is CASSLEGVAGDTQYF.

This sequence joins TRBV9 and TRBJ2-1; 15 bases are shared with TRBD2. Trimming cost V 4 bases and J 4 bases; bases outside gene matches: 3. CDR1 and CDR2 (germline): SGDLS, YYNGEE. The CDR3 is made up of 16 amino acids. The CDR3 region is CASSTGLAGGYNEQFF. Written as DNA, the CDR3 is TGTGCCAGCAGCACCGGACTAGCGGGGGGGTACAATGAGCAGTTCTTC.

CDR3 bases: TGTGCCAGCAGCTTCAGGAGGGAGGATTACGAGCAGTACTTC. Its protein product is CASSFRREDYEQYF. This sequence joins TRBV7-2 and TRBJ2-7, with D possibly TRBD2 on 6 matching bases. The V end was cut by 3 bases, the J end by 4 bases, with 13 bases between. The CDR3 sequence is 14 residues long. Germline V gives CDR1 SGHTA, CDR2 FQGNSA.

CDR3 in DNA: TGTGCCAGCAGCCTGGAGTCGGGGTATCGCTACGAGCAGTACTTC. This sequence encodes CASSLESGYRYEQYF. This sequence joins TRBV5-5 and TRBJ2-7; a weak D match, TRBD2 (5 bases). V lost 4 bases to trimming and J lost 3 bases, with 17 bases between them. Germline V gives CDR1 SGHKS, CDR2 YYEKEE (reference sequence). The CDR3 consists of 15 residues. Full variable domain (outside the CDR3, taken from reference TRBV5-5 and TRBJ2-7): DAGVTQSPTHLIKTRGQQVTLRCSPISGHKSVSWYQQVLGQGPQFIFQYYEKEERGRGNFPDRFSARQFPNYSSELNVNALLLGDSALYLCASSLESGYRYEQYFGPGTRLTVT.

This clone was counted once. The chain joins TRBV5-5 to TRBJ2-3, with D possibly being TRBD2 (5 bases). Trimming took off 4 bases at V and 2 bases at J, with 11 bases between the two ends. Germline V gene sequence: CDR1 SGHKS, CDR2 YYEKEE (reference sequence). CDR3 length equals 14 residues. The CDR3 sequence: CASSIPDSTDTQYF. CDR3 nucleotide sequence: TGTGCCAGCAGCATACCGGACTCCACAGATACGCAGTATTTT.

The chain couples TRBV4-1 to TRBJ1-1; D unclear. V dropped 4 bases and J dropped 6 bases, with 9 bases sitting between them. The CDR3 covers 12 residues. From germline, CDR1 is MGHRA and CDR2 YSYEKL. CDR3 loop: CASSPGGPEAFF. The DNA for the CDR3 is TGCGCCAGCAGCCCGGGAGGCCCTGAAGCTTTCTTT.

The CDR3 nucleotides read TGTGCCAGCAGCTTGACCACCAGGGTCCTGAACACTGAAGCTTTCTTT. As protein: CASSLTTRVLNTEAFF. V and J are TRBV5-4 and TRBJ1-1; the D gene is possibly TRBD1 (5 bases). From germline, CDR1 is SGHNT and CDR2 YYREEE (reference sequence). Trimming left V 1 base short and J 0 bases short, with 13 bases between. The CDR3 spans 16 residues.

The chain recombines TRBV19 with TRBJ2-4; 9 bases map to TRBD2. This CDR3 region has 15 residues. CDR1 and CDR2 (germline): LNHDA, SQIVND (reference sequence). V trimming: 5 bases; J trimming: 0 bases; junction bases outside the gene matches: 2. The CDR3 DNA sequence: TGTGCCAGTAGTGTTAGCGGGAGAGCCAAAAACATTCAGTACTTC. This encodes CASSVSGRAKNIQYF.

This rearrangement joins TRBV7-9 to TRBJ2-7; 7 nucleotides line up with TRBD2. Germline assignment: CDR1 SEHNR and CDR2 FQNEAQ (reference sequence). The CDR3 consists of 15 residues. Trimming cost V 4 bases and J 2 bases; bases outside gene matches: 8. The CDR3 DNA follows: TGTGCCAGCAGCTCCACTAGCGCGAGAACCTACGAGCAGTACTTC. Translated: CASSSTSARTYEQYF.

The chain combines TRBV7-2 with TRBJ1-3; D is uncertain. The V end was cut by 0 bases, the J end by 0 bases, with 12 bases between. CDR1 is SGHTA and CDR2 is FQGNSA in the germline V gene. CDR3 length equals 17 residues. The chain's CDR3 is CASSLAGWRSSGNTIYF. DNA for the CDR3: TGTGCCAGCAGCTTAGCAGGCTGGCGGAGCTCTGGAAACACCATATATTTT.

V is TRBV7-9 and J is TRBJ2-1; 9 bases agree with TRBD2. The CDR3 length is 18 residues. After removal of 0 bases from V and 9 bases from J, the junction contained 15 bases not matched to a gene. Germline V gives CDR1 SEHNR, CDR2 FQNEAQ (reference sequence). The CDR3 DNA is TGTGCCAGCAGCTTAGCGGCTGCGGGAGGGCCAAGGATGCGTGAGCAGTTCTTC. Its protein product is CASSLAAAGGPRMREQFF. Full variable domain (remainder filled in from reference TRBV7-9 and TRBJ2-1): DTGVSQNPRHKITKRGQNVTFRCDPISEHNRLYWYRQTLGQGPEFLTYFQNEAQLEKSRLLSDRFSAERPKGSFSTLEIQRTEQGDSAMYLCASSLAAAGGPRMREQFFGPGTRLTVL.

The table lists this clone with a count of one. CDR3 residues: CASITLQGVFGYTF. DNA of the CDR3: TGTGCCAGCATCACACTACAGGGAGTCTTTGGCTACACCTTC. The chain recombines TRBV6-5 with TRBJ1-2; D may be TRBD1 (6 bases). Trimming stripped 7 bases from V and 7 bases from J, with 19 bases between. Germline lookup yields CDR1 MNHEY and CDR2 SVGAGI. The CDR3 sequence is 14 residues long.

This sequence joins TRBV19 and TRBJ2-7; TRBD1 might be the D (6 bases). CDR3 length equals 13 residues. Germline CDR1 is LNHDA and CDR2 is SQIVND (reference sequence). Trimming pared 5 bases from V and 6 bases from J, leaving 14 bases between. The CDR3 region is CASSEYRDTEQYF. The CDR3 nucleotides are TGTGCCAGTAGTGAGTACAGGGATACCGAGCAGTACTTC.

This clone was counted a few times. The missing conserved phenylalanine or tryptophan at the end of this CDR3 makes a read error likely. The DNA is left out, because the CDR3 cannot be placed on it with certainty; the CDR3 is given as TCRdb lists it. This chain joins TRBV6-4 and TRBJ1-5; TRBD1, the table's D call, lacks a check against the DNA. Per the germline V gene, CDR1 is MRHNA and CDR2 is SNTAGT. The CDR3 length is 13 residues, termini included. The CDR3 here is CASSVIRVGGSGY.